One and the same sample provided the 9 T cell receptor beta chains below, sequenced in a study of blood T cell repertoires in COVID-19. The method was immunoSEQ multiplex PCR; TCRdb's version includes in-frame clones alone and lacks a portion of them. The sample holds nearly 300,000 clones, around 88% seen once. The sequencing sample was made of peripheral blood. These receptors all come from a woman in her thirties who had recovered from COVID-19.

The rearrangement uses TRBV19 and TRBJ1-2; 9 bases map to TRBD1. CDR3 length: 13 amino acids. The germline gives CDR1 LNHDA, CDR2 SQIVND (reference sequence). V dropped 6 bases and J dropped 2; count of bases not matched to a gene: 1. This CDR3 is CASSDRGNYGYTF. The CDR3 DNA is TGTGCCAGTAGCGACAGGGGGAACTATGGCTACACCTTC. The variable domain in full, with the rest retrieved from reference TRBV19 and TRBJ1-2, is DGGITQSPKYLFRKEGQNVTLSCEQNLNHDAMYWYRQDPGQGLRLIYYSQIVNDFQKGDIAEGYSVSREKKESFPLTVTSAQKNPTAFYLCASSDRGNYGYTFGSGTRLTVV.

This chain links TRBV12-3 or TRBV12-4 with TRBJ1-6; unclear D gene. Trimming cost V 6 bases and J 8 bases, with 8 bases left between them. The CDR3 is 12 residues long. The CDR3 DNA reads as TGTGCCAGCAGCGCGGAACATTCACCCCTCCACTTT. Encoded protein: CASSAEHSPLHF.

The chain recombines TRBV19 with TRBJ1-2; 7 nucleotides match TRBD1. The length of the CDR3 is 13 residues. Unmatched junction bases numbered 7, after V lost 4 bases and J lost 8 bases. Germline V CDR1 and CDR2: LNHDA, SQIVND (reference sequence). The DNA of the CDR3 is TGTGCCAGTAGTAACAGGGGTAAGGGCGGCTACACCTTC. Encoded protein: CASSNRGKGGYTF.

This CDR3 is CASSSPGGTGELFF. The CDR3 bases are TGTGCCAGCAGTTCACCGGGGGGCACCGGGGAGCTGTTTTTT. This sequence joins TRBV28 and TRBJ2-2; the match to TRBD2 covers 7 bases. CDR1 is MDHEN and CDR2 is SYDVKM in the germline V gene. This CDR3 region has 14 residues. V lost 4 bases and J lost 4; bases outside the gene matches: 3.

This clone was seen only a few times. V usage is TRBV12-3 or TRBV12-4 and J usage is TRBJ2-7; 9 bases map to TRBD1. V was clipped by 6 bases and J by 2 bases; unmatched bases: 2. The CDR3 is 13 residues long. CDR3 loop: CASRWTGAYEQYF. The CDR3 DNA follows: TGTGCCAGCAGATGGACAGGGGCCTACGAGCAGTACTTC.

Here the CDR3 DNA reads TGCGCCAGCAGCCAAGAAGCGGGTTTCTACGAGCAGTACTTC. Protein: CASSQEAGFYEQYF. The chain recombines TRBV4-3 with TRBJ2-7, with D perhaps matching TRBD2 (6 bases). Germline V lookup: CDR1 LGHNA, CDR2 YSLEER. CDR3 length: 14 residues. V was clipped by 0 bases and J by 3 bases, with 9 bases between them.

J is TRBJ1-2 and V is TRBV7-9; 7 bases match TRBD1. V dropped 6 bases and J dropped 8; count of bases not matched to a gene: 15. The V gene's germline CDR1 is SEHNR and CDR2 FQNEAQ (reference sequence). The CDR3 length is 15 residues. The CDR3 bases are TGTGCCAGCAGGCCAACTGAGGGGGCCGTATGGGGCTACACCTTC. Its protein product is CASRPTEGAVWGYTF.

J is TRBJ1-5 and V is TRBV6-5; D remains ambiguous. This CDR3 spans 15 amino acids. CDR1 is MNHEY, CDR2 SVGAGI, per germline. V was clipped by 7 bases and J by 0 bases, with 13 bases between them. The CDR3 here is CASTPGRFSNQPQHF. CDR3 nucleotide sequence: TGTGCCAGCACCCCGGGGAGGTTTAGCAATCAGCCCCAGCATTTT.

The chain joins TRBV28 to TRBJ1-5; a weak D match, TRBD1 (6 bases). The V end lost 5 bases, the J end lost 3 bases, and 17 bases lay between the germline ends. The CDR3 has 16 residues. From germline, CDR1 is MDHEN and CDR2 SYDVKM. The CDR3, as DNA: TGTGCCAGCAGTCCTCCCCCAGGACAGCTCAATCAGCCCCAGCATTTT. Protein product: CASSPPPGQLNQPQHF.